This T cell receptor (beta chain) was retrieved from a study of blood T cell repertoires in COVID-19. Study-wide background: Donors in the United States, Italy and Spain gave samples during acute or convalescent COVID-19. Sources were T cells, B-cell-depleted T cells, or PBMCs; the material itself was cDNA or gDNA.

The CDR3 sequence is 14 residues long. The V and J ends lost 0 bases and 4 bases respectively, with 9 bases between them. The germline gives CDR1 MNHEY, CDR2 SVGEGT. Seattle patient enrollment occurred during active infection, with longitudinal follow-up thereafter. Authors' data handling: It was from reference gene primer amplification that nucleated cell counts were estimated. Profiled with immunoSEQ multiplex PCR; TCRdb holds only in-frame clones, not every one. V and J calls and clone size follow that table, whereas D and trimming were derived from the DNA. The sample gives some 110,000 clones, 92% of which show up once; 2.1% is in the top ten.

This clonotype was obtained from a man aged 45-65 years with COVID-19, enrolled during active disease. This chain links TRBV6-2 or TRBV6-3 with TRBJ2-5, with D uncertain. Material: peripheral blood. CDR3 coding DNA: TGTGCCAGCAGTTACTCGACCGCGGTAGAGACCCAGTACTTC. It is translated as CASSYSTAVETQYF.